What follows is one TCR beta chain and its context. Its antigen is still unknown. A multiplex PCR was run with 60 Vbeta primers and 13 Jbeta primers. Repertoires were generated with immunoSEQ multiplex PCR, while TCRdb's copy carries only in-frame clones and drops some. This sample has 99,000 or so clones, with approximately 80% found just once. This sample is drawn from a study of cytomegalovirus exposure and HLA in healthy donors. General observations from the study: A previous analysis found most TCR beta V segments productive roughly 90% or roughly 30% of the time.

Between the trimmed V and J ends, which lost 4 bases and 0 bases, there was a span of 7 bases. The CDR3 runs to 13 residues. Germline lookup yields CDR1 SGHRS and CDR2 YFSETQ. The sequenced material came from PBMCs. The origin of this receptor is a woman aged 18-29 years in good health and CMV-seropositive. This sequence joins TRBV5-1 and TRBJ1-1; D remains ambiguous. Here the CDR3 DNA reads TGCGCCAGCAGCGAGGATTTGAACACTGAAGCTTTCTTT. Its translation: CASSEDLNTEAFF.